The rows below give T cell receptor beta chains drawn from one sample of a study of blood T cell repertoires in COVID-19. Clones were read by immunoSEQ multiplex PCR, and TCRdb kept only the in-frame ones, dropping some. The sample lists roughly 200,000 clones, 75% to 90% occurring once. Sequenced: peripheral blood. The receptors here all came from a woman aged 55-75 years with acute or convalescent COVID-19. CDR3s include the opening cysteine and the closing phenylalanine or tryptophan. Not every row has a clone size; where given, it reads once, few, many or a size class.

j_gene	abundance	v_gene	CDR3aa
TRBJ2-3	.	TRBV7-6	CASSLGGLAGSDTQYF
TRBJ1-5	.	TRBV2	CASSRTGGGQPQHF
TRBJ1-1	.	TRBV29-1	CSVDVSDTEAFF
TRBJ1-6	few	TRBV6-5	CASKGDNSPLHF
TRBJ1-2	once	TRBV28	CASRPGGRGYTF
TRBJ1-2	few	TRBV15	CATSRDQRGLVGYTF
TRBJ1-3	.	TRBV2	CASSVRVTGNTIYF
TRBJ1-2	.	TRBV28	CASRGQGAVRGYTF
TRBJ2-3	.	TRBV9	CASSVEWSGRAGDTQYF
TRBJ2-1	.	TRBV27	CASSLGTGDFEQFF
TRBJ1-5	once	TRBV4-1	CASSQATGGRGNQPQHF
TRBJ2-5	.	TRBV5-1	CASSLGDSQETQYF
TRBJ1-1	.	TRBV21-1	CASIISLTEAFF
TRBJ2-2	.	TRBV5-1	CASSRDSLTGELFF
TRBJ2-1	.	TRBV20-1	CSVLPSGGEFF
TRBJ1-1	once	TRBV4-1	CASSQVGGNTEAFF
TRBJ2-7	few	TRBV9	CASSVGGTSGYEQYF
TRBJ1-1	.	TRBV14	CASSRNTGETEAFF
TRBJ1-6	.	TRBV19	CASSIGAGWPSPLHF
TRBJ2-6	.	TRBV2	CASSDGTRRSGANVLTF
TRBJ2-5	.	TRBV18	CASSPRAGAGETQYF
TRBJ1-6	.	TRBV6-5	CASNEQNNSPLHF
TRBJ2-1	.	TRBV5-1	CASSSRTALDEQFF
TRBJ2-2	.	TRBV5-1	CASSSTSGKTGELFF
TRBJ2-5	once	TRBV30	CAWSGAKTQYF
TRBJ1-1	few	TRBV19	CASAEEGPFEAFF
TRBJ1-2	.	TRBV18	CASSPKTDNYGYTF
TRBJ2-5	.	TRBV28	CASSRGTGLEETQYF
TRBJ2-1	.	TRBV19	CASRNPGTLDEQFF
TRBJ1-5	.	TRBV3-1/TRBV3-2	CASSPQGGRPQHF
TRBJ1-5	few	TRBV19	CASSIGERQPQHF
TRBJ1-1	.	TRBV11-3	CASSSDTGGLSGDTEAFF
TRBJ2-3	.	TRBV24-1	CATSDLRGAADTQYF
TRBJ2-1	once	TRBV24-1	CAVGLAGPYNEQFF
TRBJ2-1	.	TRBV27	CATKRDYNEQFF
TRBJ1-1	few	TRBV30	CAWSGTAWNTEAFF
TRBJ1-3	.	TRBV3-1/TRBV3-2	CASSPRGGSGNTIYF
TRBJ1-1	few	TRBV30	CAWNSENTEAFF
TRBJ1-2	.	TRBV7-9	CASSPNLRDRVGYTF
TRBJ1-3	.	TRBV11-2	CASSFQGTGGNTIYF
TRBJ2-6	.	TRBV5-6	CASSGQGASGANVLTF
TRBJ2-7	.	TRBV28	CASCQGAGEQYF
TRBJ1-1	.	TRBV27	CAIMAEGVGEAFF
TRBJ2-2	.	TRBV10-3	CAISPTLASNTGELFF
TRBJ2-2	few	TRBV29-1	CSASGSENTGELFF
TRBJ1-2	.	TRBV7-8	CASSPGAGSQIYGYTF
TRBJ2-5	.	TRBV15	CATSRQLAGEIWKETQYF
TRBJ2-2	.	TRBV9	CASTSSLSGRNTGELFF
TRBJ2-2	.	TRBV30	CAWTPFYTGELFF
TRBJ1-3	.	TRBV3-1/TRBV3-2	CASSSGTSGGNTIYF
TRBJ1-2	.	TRBV19	CASRRTDLDGYTF
TRBJ2-4	.	TRBV6-5	CASRGPGLGENIQYF